This TCR beta chain stems from a study of cytomegalovirus exposure and HLA in healthy donors. Notes on this clone: Sequence at one end of the junction differs from germline and may be a read error.

Researchers ran the PCR with 60 Vbeta and 13 Jbeta primers. Some clones are missing from TCRdb's copy, which holds only in-frame ones; the method was immunoSEQ multiplex PCR. Of some 200,000 clones in the sample, about 80% were seen once. The CDR3 loop spans 13 amino acids. Germline CDR1 reads SEHNR; CDR2 reads FQNEAQ (reference sequence). The rearrangement joins TRBV7-9 to TRBJ2-7; maybe TRBD1 (6 bases). Source material: PBMCs. This TCR was sampled from a woman in her 30s in good health and CMV-seronegative. The CDR3 loop is CSSSVRTANEQYF. The CDR3 nucleotides read TGTTCCAGCAGCGTTAGGACAGCGAACGAGCAGTACTTC.